Reported below is one T cell receptor beta chain. Its antigen is unidentified. TCRdb ran MiXCR on the reads and lists one entry per CDR3 protein. The sample comprises roughly 340,000 distinct CDR3 sequences, about 28% of which are singletons, and roughly 20% rests with the top ten. The entry originates in a study of T cell repertoires in cytomegalovirus infection. Study-wide background: Shared public TCR beta signatures pointed to both CMV infection and a matching HLA type. Study-wide findings and caveats: The ex vivo response showed dominance by HLA-C-restricted CMV-specific TCR beta clonotypes. Using cumulative public TCR beta family frequency, the authors identified those who carried CMV together with the relevant HLA.

Germline CDR1 DFQATT, CDR2 SNEGSKA (reference sequence). V lost 1 base to trimming and J lost 2 bases, with 6 bases between them. The CDR3 is 13 residues long. The input for sequencing was cultured PBMCs, taken from culture after CMV antigen stimulation. The V gene is TRBV20-1, the J gene TRBJ1-5; no clear D. This sequence originates from a human donor in good health (CMV status not recorded). Some clones in this sample may be carry-over from other donors' samples. CDR3 residues: CSARASGNQPQHF. CDR3 in DNA: TGCAGTGCTAGAGCCTCCGGCAATCAGCCCCAGCATTTT.